The entry that follows covers one T cell receptor (beta chain) sequence. These data originate in a study of blood T cell repertoires in COVID-19. Turning to the study itself: PBMCs, B-cell-depleted T cells, or T cells provided the cDNA or gDNA that made up the material.

Grouping used clinical history reported by participants in a survey and questionnaire. Two negative PCRs, clearance, or symptom resolution characterized the recovered Cohort 3 donors. Original methodology: For nucleated cells, counts were estimated from reference gene primer amplification. Assay used: immunoSEQ multiplex PCR; TCRdb lists only in-frame clones, some missing. D and trimming come from the DNA, and the V and J calls and clone size come from that table. The sample lists over 300,000 clones, around 90% seen once, with approximately 5% in the top ten. The CDR3 runs to 13 residues. CDR1 and CDR2 (germline): SGHDN, FVKESK. V lost 9 bases and J lost 3, with 15 bases in between.

This clonotype originated in a woman aged 25 to 39 who had recovered from COVID-19. This chain connects TRBV14 to TRBJ2-7, with D possibly TRBD1 on 6 matching bases. The sequencing sample was made of PBMCs or T cells enriched from blood (not recorded which). The CDR3 bases are TGTGCCAGTAAATCGACAGGCTACTACGAGCAGTACTTC. It yields the protein CASKSTGYYEQYF.